This entry lists 5 T cell receptor beta chains sequenced from one sample in a study of blood T cells in healthy people across ages. Combining a sample-barcoded 5' primer with a J-beta primer mix, a second PCR ran for about 6 to 11 cycles. TCRdb analysed the 5' RACE reads with MiXCR anew, one entry per CDR3 protein. The sample gives more than 1 million distinct CDR3 sequences, 45% of which show up once; approximately 17% is in the top ten. Specimen: blood. The receptors were sampled from a woman aged 55-70 years in good health.

Only one count was recorded for this clonotype. The chain carries TRBV10-3 and TRBJ2-7; tentatively, D is TRBD2 (5 bases). V was cut by 2 bases and J by 0 bases, with 11 bases left in between. The CDR3 is made up of 15 amino acids. CDR1 is ENHRY and CDR2 is SYGVKD in the germline V gene. The CDR3: CAISEDGGNSYEQYF. DNA for the CDR3: TGTGCCATCAGTGAGGACGGAGGAAACTCCTACGAGCAGTACTTC.

The chain carries TRBV5-1 and TRBJ2-7, with TRBD1 as a possible D gene (5 bases). Germline CDR1 SGHRS, CDR2 YFSETQ. Trimming took 6 bases from V and 3 from J, leaving 16 bases between them. CDR3 length: 14 amino acids. The CDR3 spells CASMDQDKDYEQYF. As DNA, the CDR3 is TGCGCCAGCATGGACCAGGACAAGGACTACGAGCAGTACTTC.

The chain links TRBV20-1 to TRBJ2-3, with unresolved D. Trimming cost V 0 bases and J 6 bases, with 10 bases left between them. Germline lookup yields CDR1 DFQATT and CDR2 SNEGSKA (reference sequence). The CDR3 totals 13 residues. The CDR3: CSARDQGFDTQYF. CDR3 sequence (DNA): TGCAGTGCTAGAGATCAAGGATTTGATACGCAGTATTTT.

This clonotype has a single count. The V gene is TRBV29-1, the J gene TRBJ2-3; tentatively, D is TRBD1 (6 bases). CDR3 length: 14 residues. Germline V gene data show CDR1 as SQVTM and CDR2 as ANQGSEA. V gave up 6 bases and J gave up 3 bases, with 16 bases separating them. The CDR3 spells CSVVPKTGTDTQYF. CDR3 nucleotides: TGCAGCGTCGTCCCTAAAACAGGGACAGATACGCAGTATTTT.

The V call is TRBV14, the J call TRBJ2-7; 9 bases agree with TRBD2. CDR1 and CDR2 from the germline V gene are SGHDN and FVKESK. This CDR3 contains 16 residues. V gave up 4 bases and J gave up 4 bases; unmatched junction bases: 11. CDR3 DNA: TGTGCCAGCAGCCCCCAGCTCCCGGGACTAGCTTACGAGCAGTACTTC. It is translated as CASSPQLPGLAYEQYF.